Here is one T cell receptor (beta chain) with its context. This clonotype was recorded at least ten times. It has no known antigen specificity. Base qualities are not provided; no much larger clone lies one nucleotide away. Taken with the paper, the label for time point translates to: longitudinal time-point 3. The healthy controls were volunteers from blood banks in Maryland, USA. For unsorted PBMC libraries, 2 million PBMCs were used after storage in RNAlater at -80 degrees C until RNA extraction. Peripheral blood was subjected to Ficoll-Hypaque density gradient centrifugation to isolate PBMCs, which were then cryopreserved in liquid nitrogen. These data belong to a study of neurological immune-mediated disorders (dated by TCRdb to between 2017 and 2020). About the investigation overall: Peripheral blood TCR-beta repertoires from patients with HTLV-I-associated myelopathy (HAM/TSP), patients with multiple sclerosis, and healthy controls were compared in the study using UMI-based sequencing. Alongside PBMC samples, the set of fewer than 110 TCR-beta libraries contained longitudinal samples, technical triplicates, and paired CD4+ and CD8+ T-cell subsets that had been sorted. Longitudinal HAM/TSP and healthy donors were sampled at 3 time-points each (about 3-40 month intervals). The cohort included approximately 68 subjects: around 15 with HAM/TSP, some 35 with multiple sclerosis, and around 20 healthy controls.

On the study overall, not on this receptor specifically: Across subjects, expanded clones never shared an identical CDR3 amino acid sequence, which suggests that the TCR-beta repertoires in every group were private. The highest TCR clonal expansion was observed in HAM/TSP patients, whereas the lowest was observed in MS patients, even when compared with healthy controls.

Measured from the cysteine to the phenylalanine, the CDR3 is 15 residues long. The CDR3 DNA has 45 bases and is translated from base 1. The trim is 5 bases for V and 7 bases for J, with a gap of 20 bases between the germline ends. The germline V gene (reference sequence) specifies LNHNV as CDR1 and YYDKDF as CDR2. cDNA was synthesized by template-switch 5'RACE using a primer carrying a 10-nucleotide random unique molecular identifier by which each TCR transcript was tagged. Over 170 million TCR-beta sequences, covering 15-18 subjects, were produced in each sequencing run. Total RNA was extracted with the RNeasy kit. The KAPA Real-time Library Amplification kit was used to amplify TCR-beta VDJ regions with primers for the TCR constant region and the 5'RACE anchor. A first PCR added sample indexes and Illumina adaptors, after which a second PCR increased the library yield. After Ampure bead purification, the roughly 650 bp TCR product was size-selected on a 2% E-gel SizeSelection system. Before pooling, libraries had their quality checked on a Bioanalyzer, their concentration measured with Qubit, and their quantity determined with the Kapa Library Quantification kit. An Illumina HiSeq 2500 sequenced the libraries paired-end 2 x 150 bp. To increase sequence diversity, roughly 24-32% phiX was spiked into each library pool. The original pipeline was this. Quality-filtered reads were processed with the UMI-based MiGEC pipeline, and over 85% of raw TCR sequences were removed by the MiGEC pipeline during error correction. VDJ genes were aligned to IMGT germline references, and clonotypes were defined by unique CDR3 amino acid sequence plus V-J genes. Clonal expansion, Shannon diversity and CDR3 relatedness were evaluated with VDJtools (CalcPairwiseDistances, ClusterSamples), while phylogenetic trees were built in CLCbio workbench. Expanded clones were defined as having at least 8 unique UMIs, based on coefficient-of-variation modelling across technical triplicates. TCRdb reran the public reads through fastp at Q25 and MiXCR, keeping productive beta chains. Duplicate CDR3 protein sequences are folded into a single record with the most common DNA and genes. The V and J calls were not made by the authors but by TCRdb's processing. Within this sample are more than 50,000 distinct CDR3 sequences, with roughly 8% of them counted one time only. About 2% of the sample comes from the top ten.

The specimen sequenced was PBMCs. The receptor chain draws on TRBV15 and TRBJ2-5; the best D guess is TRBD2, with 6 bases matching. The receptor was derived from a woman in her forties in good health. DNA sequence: TGTGCCACCAGCGGGATACCGGGACTGGCCGGGACCCAGTACTTC. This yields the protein CATSGIPGLAGTQYF.